This T cell receptor beta chain comes out of a study of a mutant IDH1 vaccine in newly diagnosed glioma. This sample's time point: week 5, during vaccination. Vaccination comprised doses that each held 300 ug of mutant IDH1 20-mer peptide, plus topical imiquimod. Sequencing used immunoSEQ multiplex PCR; TCRdb keeps in-frame clones, though not all of them. The profile shows tens of thousands of clones, 65% to 90% of them singletons. The CDR3 is 13 amino acids. The germline gives CDR1 ENHRY, CDR2 SYGVKD. V lost 11 bases and J lost 8, with 16 bases in between. Concerning this clone: The antigen is undetermined.

This rearrangement joins TRBV10-3 to TRBJ1-6, with D possibly matching TRBD1 (5 bases). The receptor was isolated from a woman between 18 and 29 years old with glioma. Some clones in this sample may be carry-over from other donors' samples. Sequenced material: PBMCs, taken from a glioma patient whose treatment included an IDH1 peptide vaccine. The CDR3 here is CARLGTADSPLHF. The CDR3 DNA follows: TGTGCCCGTCTCGGGACCGCCGATTCACCCCTCCACTTT.